Each of the 21 T cell receptor beta chains below was sequenced from the same sample in a study of blood T cell repertoires in COVID-19. Assay: immunoSEQ multiplex PCR; the TCRdb copy retains only in-frame clones and omits some. This table has 360,000 or so clones, roughly 87% appearing once. The sample taken for sequencing was PBMCs or T cells enriched from blood (not recorded which). The receptors here all came from a woman in her 30s who had recovered from COVID-19.

The chain is built from TRBV4-2 and TRBJ1-3; 9 bases line up with TRBD1. J lost 5 bases, V lost 5 bases, and 7 bases had no gene match. Germline loops: CDR1 LGHNA, CDR2 YNFKEQ. The CDR3 runs 15 residues. The CDR3 is CASSLRDRDRNTIYF. The CDR3 DNA follows: TGTGCCAGCAGCTTAAGGGACAGGGACAGAAACACCATATATTTT.

The rearrangement joins TRBV19 to TRBJ2-7; maybe TRBD1 (5 bases). From germline, CDR1 is LNHDA and CDR2 SQIVND (reference sequence). CDR3 size: 14 residues. V lost 4 bases to trimming and J lost 5 bases, with 15 bases between them. The CDR3 here is CASSNVQGEHEQYF. The CDR3 DNA is TGTGCCAGTAGTAATGTCCAGGGCGAACACGAGCAGTACTTC.

The chain uses TRBV10-3 and TRBJ2-7, with D possibly matching TRBD1 (5 bases). The CDR3 spans 13 residues. Germline-derived CDR1 and CDR2 are ENHRY and SYGVKD. Trimming left V 2 bases short and J 4 bases short, with 9 bases between. The CDR3 here is CAISEVPGYEQYF. The CDR3 DNA reads TGTGCCATCAGTGAGGTACCAGGGTACGAGCAGTACTTC.

This clone was counted between two and nine times. V gene TRBV4-1 combines with J gene TRBJ2-7; no clear D. This CDR3 is 13 amino acids long. V was shortened by 1 base and J by 6 bases, with 10 bases between the two germline ends. Germline lookup yields CDR1 MGHRA and CDR2 YSYEKL. The chain's CDR3 is CASSQGHLGEQYF. CDR3 coding DNA: TGCGCCAGCAGCCAAGGGCATCTAGGCGAGCAGTACTTC.

The chain employs TRBV3-1 (or the pseudogene TRBV3-2) and TRBJ1-2; D is ambiguous. V was trimmed by 4 bases and J by 0 bases, leaving 9 bases between them. The CDR3 length is 14 residues. Germline CDR1 and CDR2: LGHDT and YNNKEL (reference sequence). The CDR3 loop reads CASSPASTNYGYTF. The CDR3, as DNA: TGTGCCAGCAGCCCAGCGAGTACTAACTATGGCTACACCTTC.

The chain couples TRBV7-2 to TRBJ2-5; 7 bases match TRBD2. The J segment lost 2 bases and the V segment lost 4 bases, leaving 4 bases of the junction unmatched. CDR3 length: 14 residues. Germline loops: CDR1 SGHTA, CDR2 FQGNSA. DNA of the CDR3: TGTGCCAGCAGCTGGCCTAGCGGACAAGAGACCCAGTACTTC. This codes for CASSWPSGQETQYF.

This chain links TRBV29-1 with TRBJ1-1, with 9 bases identical to TRBD1. Per the germline V gene, CDR1 is SQVTM and CDR2 is ANQGSEA. The CDR3 length is 13 residues. The V and J ends lost 7 bases and 5 bases, in that order; junction bases with no gene match: 8. The CDR3 sequence: CSAPGQGWTEAFF. CDR3 DNA: TGCAGCGCACCGGGACAGGGTTGGACTGAAGCTTTCTTT.

The V and J genes are TRBV7-2 and TRBJ2-1; 8 bases map to TRBD2. There are 15 residues in the CDR3. CDR1 SGHTA and CDR2 FQGNSA come from the germline V gene. V lost 6 bases to trimming and J lost 3 bases; unmatched junction nucleotides: 7. For the CDR3, the DNA is TGTGCCAGCAGTTGGGGAGCGGGAGACTACAATGAGCAGTTCTTC. Translated, it gives CASSWGAGDYNEQFF.

This clone came up once. V gene TRBV27 combines with J gene TRBJ1-1, with D possibly matching TRBD1 (6 bases). Germline CDR1 and CDR2: MNHEY and SMNVEV (reference sequence). V lost 7 bases and J lost 0, with 9 bases in between. The CDR3 covers 13 residues. CDR3 sequence (DNA): TGTGCCAGCAAAAGGGACATGAACACTGAAGCTTTCTTT. Translating gives CASKRDMNTEAFF.

The rearrangement uses TRBV5-5 and TRBJ2-3; D is perhaps TRBD2 (6 bases). Germline lookup yields CDR1 SGHKS and CDR2 YYEKEE (reference sequence). V gave up 2 bases and J gave up 1 base, with 14 bases separating them. This CDR3 is 16 amino acids long. The CDR3 DNA reads TGTGCCAGCAGCTTCCTGCGGGGTTCGGGCACAGATACGCAGTATTTT. Its protein is CASSFLRGSGTDTQYF.

The genes are TRBV11-3 and TRBJ2-2; 15 positions match TRBD2. Trimming took 5 bases from V and 4 from J; bases not matched to a gene: 8. Germline CDR1 and CDR2: SGHNT and YENEEA. The CDR3 sequence is 18 residues long. CDR3 nucleotide sequence: TGTGCCAGCAGCCCCGGGACTAGCGGGAGGTCTAGCACCGGGGAGCTGTTTTTT. This encodes CASSPGTSGRSSTGELFF.

This chain uses TRBV27 with TRBJ2-7, with 13 bases fitting TRBD2. This CDR3 comprises 17 residues. Per the germline V gene, CDR1 is MNHEY and CDR2 is SMNVEV (reference sequence). V dropped 3 bases and J dropped 2; count of bases not matched to a gene: 7. CDR3 sequence: CASSFLGTSGMPYEQYF. CDR3 coding DNA: TGTGCCAGCAGTTTTTTAGGGACTAGCGGGATGCCCTACGAGCAGTACTTC.

The CDR3 coding sequence is TGCAGCGTTACCGGGACTAGCGGGAGGGCCTGGTACAATGAGCAGTTCTTC. Encoded protein: CSVTGTSGRAWYNEQFF. The chain has TRBV29-1 and TRBJ2-1, with 16 bases that match TRBD2. Unmatched junction bases numbered 8, after V lost 5 bases and J lost 4 bases. This CDR3 comprises 17 residues. Germline V gene data show CDR1 as SQVTM and CDR2 as ANQGSEA.

The V gene is TRBV3-1 (or the pseudogene TRBV3-2), the J gene TRBJ2-4, with 9 bases lining up with TRBD1. The germline CDR1 and CDR2 sequences are LGHDT and YNNKEL (reference sequence). With V trimmed by 1 base and J by 8 bases, 3 bases remained unmatched. This CDR3 is built from 14 residues. The CDR3 DNA reads TGTGCCAGCAGCCAAGGGGACAGGGCGGACATTCAGTACTTC. Translating it yields CASSQGDRADIQYF.

Points on this clone: The same CDR3 is also encoded by other DNA sequences in this sample. The chain uses TRBV28 and TRBJ1-1; D call uncertain. In germline, CDR1 is MDHEN, CDR2 SYDVKM. V was shortened by 3 bases and J by 3 bases, with 5 bases between the two germline ends. This CDR3 contains 12 residues. This chain's CDR3 is CASSFSDTEAFF. In DNA form, the CDR3 reads TGTGCCAGCAGTTTCTCTGACACTGAAGCTTTCTTT.

The chain couples TRBV6-5 to TRBJ2-7, with 8 bases fitting TRBD1. The V gene's germline CDR1 is MNHEY and CDR2 SVGAGI. This CDR3 has 14 amino acids. V trimming: 6 bases; J trimming: 3 bases; junction bases outside the gene matches: 7. CDR3 in DNA: TGTGCCAGCAGGGGGACAGGTTTAGGCTACGAGCAGTACTTC. It encodes CASRGTGLGYEQYF.

This chain connects TRBV5-1 to TRBJ1-2; weak D call: TRBD1 (5 bases). The germline V and J ends were trimmed by 2 bases and 7 bases, with 15 bases remaining between them. The germline V gene has CDR1 SGHRS and CDR2 YFSETQ. There are 14 residues in the CDR3. This CDR3 is CASSFLPGFFGYTF. Written as DNA, the CDR3 is TGCGCCAGCAGCTTCCTCCCAGGGTTCTTTGGCTACACCTTC. Variable domain in full (rest from reference TRBV5-1 and TRBJ1-2): KAGVTQTPRYLIKTRGQQVTLSCSPISGHRSVSWYQQTPGQGLQFLFEYFSETQRNKGNFPGRFSGRQFSNSRSEMNVSTLELGDSALYLCASSFLPGFFGYTFGSGTRLTVV.

J is TRBJ2-7 and V is TRBV6-2 or TRBV6-3; D is perhaps TRBD2 (6 bases). The CDR3 spans 16 residues. CDR1 is MNHEY and CDR2 is SVGEGT in the germline V gene. Trimming cost V 4 bases and J 3 bases, with 19 bases left between them. The CDR3 spells CASSWTPVAGSYEQYF. For the CDR3, the DNA is TGTGCCAGCAGTTGGACCCCAGTTGCGGGGAGCTACGAGCAGTACTTC.

The gene calls are TRBV5-6 and TRBJ1-3; 8 bases are shared with TRBD1. CDR3 length equals 18 residues. Trimming removed 4 bases from V and 3 bases from J; junction bases left unmatched: 15. Germline V gene data show CDR1 as SGHDT and CDR2 as YYEEEE. CDR3 coding DNA: TGTGCCAGCAGCGTCCCGGGACAGGAGACTATCCGTGGAAACACCATATATTTT. Translation gives CASSVPGQETIRGNTIYF.

The chain uses TRBV5-1 and TRBJ2-1; perhaps TRBD2 as D (5 bases). The CDR3 is made up of 14 amino acids. Trimming removed 0 bases from V and 3 bases from J, with 7 bases in between. CDR1 is SGHRS, CDR2 YFSETQ, per germline. The CDR3 reads CASSLGDYYNEQFF. In nucleotides, the CDR3 is TGCGCCAGCAGCTTGGGAGACTACTACAATGAGCAGTTCTTC. Combining the CDR3 with reference TRBV5-1 and TRBJ2-1 gives the whole variable domain KAGVTQTPRYLIKTRGQQVTLSCSPISGHRSVSWYQQTPGQGLQFLFEYFSETQRNKGNFPGRFSGRQFSNSRSEMNVSTLELGDSALYLCASSLGDYYNEQFFGPGTRLTVL.

V is TRBV30 and J is TRBJ1-4; TRBD1 matches at 7 bases. The J segment lost 4 bases and the V segment lost 3 bases, leaving 11 bases of the junction unmatched. Germline CDR1 and CDR2: GTSNPN and SVGIG (reference sequence). CDR3 length equals 16 residues. The chain's CDR3 is CAWRPFLTGSNEKLFF. The DNA for the CDR3 is TGTGCCTGGAGACCTTTCCTGACAGGGAGTAATGAAAAACTGTTTTTT.